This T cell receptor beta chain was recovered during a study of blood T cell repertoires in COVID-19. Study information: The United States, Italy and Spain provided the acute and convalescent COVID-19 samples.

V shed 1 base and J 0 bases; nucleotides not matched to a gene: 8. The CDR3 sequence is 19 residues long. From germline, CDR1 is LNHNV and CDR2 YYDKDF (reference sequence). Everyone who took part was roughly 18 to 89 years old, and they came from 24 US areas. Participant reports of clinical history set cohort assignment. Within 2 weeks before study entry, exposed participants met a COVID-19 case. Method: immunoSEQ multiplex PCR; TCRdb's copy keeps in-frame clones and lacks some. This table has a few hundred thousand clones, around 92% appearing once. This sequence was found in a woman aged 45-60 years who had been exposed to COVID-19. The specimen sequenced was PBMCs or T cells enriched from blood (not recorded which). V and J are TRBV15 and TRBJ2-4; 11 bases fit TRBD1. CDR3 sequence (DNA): TGTGCCACCAGCAGAGGGACAGGGGGCTCCTCCTTAGCCAAAAACATTCAGTACTTC. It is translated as CATSRGTGGSSLAKNIQYF.